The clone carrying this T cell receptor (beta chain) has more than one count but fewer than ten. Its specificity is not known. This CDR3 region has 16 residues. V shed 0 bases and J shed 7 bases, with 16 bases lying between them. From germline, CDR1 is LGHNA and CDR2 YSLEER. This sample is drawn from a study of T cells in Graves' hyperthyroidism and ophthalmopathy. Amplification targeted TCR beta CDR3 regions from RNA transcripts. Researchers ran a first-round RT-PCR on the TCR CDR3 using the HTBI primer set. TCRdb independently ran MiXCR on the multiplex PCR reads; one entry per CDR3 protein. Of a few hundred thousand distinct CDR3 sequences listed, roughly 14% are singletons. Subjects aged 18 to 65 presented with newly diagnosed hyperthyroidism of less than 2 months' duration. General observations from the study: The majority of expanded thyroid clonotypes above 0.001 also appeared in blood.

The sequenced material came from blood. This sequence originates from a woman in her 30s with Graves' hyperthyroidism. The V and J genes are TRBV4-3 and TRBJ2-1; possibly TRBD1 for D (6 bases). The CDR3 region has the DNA TGCGCCAGCAGCCAAGATCGAGGGGGATTTCGTAATGAGCAGTTCTTC. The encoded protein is CASSQDRGGFRNEQFF.